The clone carrying this T cell receptor beta chain was picked up a small number of times. The sample comes from a study of identical twins. Trimming removed 2 bases at V and 0 bases at J, with 11 bases between. CDR3 size: 16 residues. Germline V gene lookup returns CDR1 MNHEY and CDR2 SVGAGI. From the 5' RACE reads, TCRdb called clonotypes with MiXCR, one entry per CDR3 protein. This sample has hundreds of thousands of distinct CDR3 sequences, with 15% to 20% found just once. These data were likewise used in another study, on T cells expressing NK-cell markers.

The source of this sequence is a woman between 18 and 29 years old in good health. V is TRBV6-5 and J is TRBJ2-1; D is possibly TRBD2 (5 bases). Sequenced: PBMCs. CDR3 sequence (DNA): TGTGCCAGCAGTTACCCAACTAGTTACTCCTACAATGAGCAGTTCTTC. Protein: CASSYPTSYSYNEQFF.